These 8 T cell receptor beta chains originate from one sample sequenced in a study of PD-1 blockade in classical Hodgkin lymphoma. TCRdb's table, derived via immunoSEQ multiplex PCR, lists solely in-frame clones and lacks some. The sample yields about 50,000 clones, over 60% seen once. Each patient experienced a relapse that followed autologous stem cell transplantation, and brentuximab vedotin exposure varied. Sequenced here: peripheral blood mononuclear cells (PBMCs), sampled before the second cycle of nivolumab. These receptors originate from a human donor with classical Hodgkin lymphoma.

The V call is TRBV7-3, the J call TRBJ2-2, with D perhaps assigned TRBD1 or TRBD2 (6 bases each). The V end was cut by 1 base, the J end by 9 bases, with 12 bases between. The CDR3 length is 14 residues. The germline V gene encodes CDR1 SGHTA and CDR2 FQGTGA. Here the CDR3 DNA reads TGTGCCAGCAGCTTAAGGCCCGGGGGCCGGGAGCTGTTTTTT. It translates to CASSLRPGGRELFF.

This clone was seen only once. The chain is built from TRBV19 and TRBJ2-7; 9 nucleotides match TRBD1. The V and J ends lost 4 bases and 2 bases, in that order; junction bases with no gene match: 3. This CDR3 spans 14 amino acids. CDR1 and CDR2 from the germline V gene are LNHDA and SQIVND (reference sequence). CDR3 bases: TGTGCCAGTAGTACGACAGGGGGGACCTACGAGCAGTACTTC. This codes for CASSTTGGTYEQYF.

This clone was counted ten times or more. The chain carries TRBV10-2 and TRBJ1-2; D is possibly TRBD1 (5 bases). CDR3 length: 13 amino acids. Trimming cost V 5 bases and J 6 bases, with 13 bases left between them. The germline CDR1 and CDR2 sequences are WSHSY and SAAADI. This CDR3 reads CASSMGPSNGYTF. In DNA, the CDR3 is TGCGCCAGCAGTATGGGACCTAGCAATGGCTACACCTTC.

This clone was recorded a few times. In DNA form, the CDR3 reads TGTGCCAGCAGCACCTCTCTAGCCCTGGCAGATACGCAGTATTTT. As protein: CASSTSLALADTQYF. The chain joins TRBV7-9 to TRBJ2-3, with D perhaps matching TRBD2 (5 bases). Deletions cut 5 bases from V and 4 bases from J, with 16 bases between. Germline V gives CDR1 SEHNR, CDR2 FQNEAQ (reference sequence). The CDR3 extends over 15 amino acids.

This chain joins TRBV28 and TRBJ1-3; maybe TRBD1 (5 bases). Trimming removed 4 bases at V and 0 bases at J, with 10 bases between. The V gene's germline CDR1 is MDHEN and CDR2 SYDVKM. CDR3 length: 15 amino acids. The CDR3 loop is CASSSGTSSGNTIYF. The CDR3 DNA sequence: TGTGCCAGCAGTTCAGGGACCAGCTCTGGAAACACCATATATTTT.

The rearrangement uses TRBV9 and TRBJ2-3; 7 nucleotides agree with TRBD2. The V segment lost 1 base and the J segment 6 bases; nucleotides outside the gene matches: 8. This CDR3 has 15 amino acids. Germline-derived CDR1 and CDR2 are SGDLS and YYNGEE. CDR3 DNA sequence: TGTGCCAGCAGCGTACGGGGGGAGGCCGCGGATACGCAGTATTTT. Protein product: CASSVRGEAADTQYF.

V usage is TRBV2 and J usage is TRBJ1-3, with D hard to call. The CDR3 extends over 15 amino acids. CDR1 is SNHLY and CDR2 is FYNNEI in the germline V gene. V lost 0 bases to trimming and J lost 2 bases, with 8 bases between them. CDR3 nucleotides: TGTGCCAGCAGTGAAGCGGAAGGGACTGGAAACACCATATATTTT. Its translation is CASSEAEGTGNTIYF. Full variable domain (outside the CDR3, taken from reference TRBV2 and TRBJ1-3): EPEVTQTPSHQVTQMGQEVILRCVPISNHLYFYWYRQILGQKVEFLVSFYNNEISEKSEIFDDQFSVERPDGSNFTLKIRSTKLEDSAMYFCASSEAEGTGNTIYFGEGSWLTVV.

The chain joins TRBV30 to TRBJ1-5; D gene ambiguous. The CDR3 runs to 14 residues. The germline gives CDR1 GTSNPN, CDR2 SVGIG (reference sequence). Trimming removed 3 bases at V and 3 bases at J, with 12 bases between. The CDR3 DNA reads TGTGCCTGGAGCCCTCCGGGTCACAATCAGCCCCAGCATTTT. Its translation is CAWSPPGHNQPQHF.